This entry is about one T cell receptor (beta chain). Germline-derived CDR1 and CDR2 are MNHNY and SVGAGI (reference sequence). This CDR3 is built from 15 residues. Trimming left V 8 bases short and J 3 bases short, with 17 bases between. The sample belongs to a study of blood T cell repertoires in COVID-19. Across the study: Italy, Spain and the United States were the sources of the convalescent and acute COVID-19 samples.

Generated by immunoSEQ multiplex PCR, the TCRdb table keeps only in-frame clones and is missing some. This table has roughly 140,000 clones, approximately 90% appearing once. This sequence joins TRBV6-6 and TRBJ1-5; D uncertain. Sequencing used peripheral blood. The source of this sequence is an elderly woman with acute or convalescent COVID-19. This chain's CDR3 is CASSGRRVDNQPQHF. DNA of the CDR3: TGTGCCAGCTCGGGGAGACGGGTGGACAATCAGCCCCAGCATTTT.